The present T cell receptor (beta chain) was sequenced within a study of T cell responses to AZD1222 COVID-19 vaccine. The repertoire was sequenced with immunoSEQ multiplex PCR; TCRdb's copy has only in-frame clones and lacks some. This sample yields around 77,000 clones, of which 86% are seen a single time; roughly 2.7% belongs to the top ten. With respect to this clone: Antigen specificity is unknown.

Notes on the study in general: The study sampled repertoires only after the peak T cell response. Seropositive at baseline were only 5 to 7 AZD1222 recipients. Spike as a whole was targeted by vaccine-associated CD4 TCRs, dominant at 160-218 and 743-854. Donors were mostly white British, more females; clonal diversity possibly underestimated.

CDR3 size: 15 residues. The V gene's germline CDR1 is MNHEY and CDR2 SMNVEV (reference sequence). The V and J ends lost 2 bases and 4 bases respectively, with 14 bases between them. The V call is TRBV27, the J call TRBJ1-2; D not certain. The source of this sequence is an adult in good health. The source was peripheral blood, collected on day 0 of AZD1222 vaccination. The CDR3 bases are TGTGCCAGCAGTTTAACAGCCCGGGAAATCTATGGCTACACCTTC. This sequence encodes CASSLTAREIYGYTF.